The clone carrying this T cell receptor (beta chain) showed up many times. This sample stems from a study of naive and memory T cell subsets. The V gene's germline CDR1 is SGHTA and CDR2 FQGNSA. J lost 1 base, V lost 5 bases, and 8 bases had no gene match. This CDR3 has 16 amino acids. The beta constant-region primer was an equimolar mix of two oligonucleotides covering TRBC1 and TRBC2. Each CDR3 protein gets one entry after TCRdb re-called the UMI-ligation and nested PCR reads with MiXCR. This table holds approximately 85,000 distinct CDR3 sequences, roughly 7.3% found once. The V gene is TRBV7-2, the J gene TRBJ2-5; 9 bases map to TRBD1. The sequenced material came from central memory CD4+ T cells from blood. This sequence originates from a human donor in good health. This CDR3 is CASSPGGQGFQETQYF. The CDR3 DNA is TGTGCCAGCAGCCCCGGAGGACAGGGGTTCCAAGAGACCCAGTACTTC.